This T cell receptor (beta chain) derives from a study of PD-1 blockade in classical Hodgkin lymphoma. Time point described: newly diagnosed, previously untreated cHL patient sample. PBMCs were thawed, and CD8+ T cells were then isolated from them by magnetic negative selection. TCRdb keeps only in-frame clones here, not all; method: immunoSEQ multiplex PCR. The sample carries about 2,900 clones, 70% recorded once. The sequenced sample consisted of CD8+ T cells from blood. This clonotype originated in a human donor with classical Hodgkin lymphoma.

The chain's CDR3 is CASSEPPRGPNTGELFF. The DNA for the CDR3 is TGTGCCAGCAGTGAACCCCCGCGGGGCCCCAACACCGGGGAGCTGTTTTTT. The chain couples TRBV25-1 to TRBJ2-2; a possible D gene is TRBD2 (6 bases). The germline gives CDR1 MGHDK, CDR2 SYGVNS. This CDR3 is built from 17 residues. Trimming shortened V by 2 bases and J by 2 bases, and 15 bases separated the two germline ends.